This T cell receptor beta chain was profiled in a study of OX40 agonist ivuxolimab in advanced cancers. Assay used: immunoSEQ multiplex PCR; TCRdb lists only in-frame clones, some missing. The table includes approximately 94,000 clones, about 85% detected once. This clone appeared a few times. The CDR3 covers 14 residues. V was trimmed by 6 bases and J by 3 bases, leaving 9 bases between them. Per germline, CDR1 MDHEN and CDR2 SYDVKM. V is TRBV28 and J is TRBJ2-6; D possibly corresponds to TRBD1 (6 bases). This receptor was identified in an adult with an advanced solid tumor such as melanoma, head and neck, liver or kidney cancer. This specimen consisted of CD4+ or CD8+ T cells sorted from blood, obtained in a trial of the OX40 agonist ivuxolimab. The CDR3 bases are TGTGCCAGCAGACAGGGTTATGGGGCCAACGTCCTGACTTTC. This sequence encodes CASRQGYGANVLTF.